The 14 T cell receptor beta chains listed next were all sequenced from one sample in a study of T cells after yellow fever vaccination. TCRdb processed the 5' RACE reads anew with MiXCR; each CDR3 protein has one entry. The profile shows around 350,000 distinct CDR3 sequences, roughly 11% of them singletons. Sequenced here: PBMCs, sampled on the day of the first yellow fever vaccination. Every receptor here comes from a man aged 18 to 30 who received the YFV17D yellow fever vaccine.

A few counts support this clonotype. The genes are TRBV19 and TRBJ1-1; the D is unclear. The V gene's germline CDR1 is LNHDA and CDR2 SQIVND (reference sequence). This CDR3 has 14 residues. Trimming stripped 3 bases from V and 2 bases from J, with 10 bases between. The CDR3 DNA is TGTGCCAGTAGTATTAACTCGGTAAACACTGAAGCTTTCTTT. Its translation is CASSINSVNTEAFF. The full variable domain, completed using reference TRBV19 and TRBJ1-1, is DGGITQSPKYLFRKEGQNVTLSCEQNLNHDAMYWYRQDPGQGLRLIYYSQIVNDFQKGDIAEGYSVSREKKESFPLTVTSAQKNPTAFYLCASSINSVNTEAFFGQGTRLTVV.

This clonotype has only a few counts. The V gene is TRBV20-1, the J gene TRBJ1-1; D is unclear. The germline CDR1 and CDR2 sequences are DFQATT and SNEGSKA (reference sequence). Trimming took 6 bases from V and 1 from J, leaving 12 bases between them. This CDR3 region has 13 residues. CDR3 in DNA: TGCAGTGCCCGCACCCTAAAGAACACTGAAGCTTTCTTT. This codes for CSARTLKNTEAFF.

In its sample, this clonotype was seen a few times. The chain recombines TRBV4-1 with TRBJ2-3; the D gene is possibly TRBD2 (5 bases). CDR3 length: 12 residues. The V and J ends lost 9 bases and 9 bases respectively, with 16 bases between them. Germline CDR1 is MGHRA and CDR2 is YSYEKL. For the CDR3, the DNA is TGCGCCAGTAAGGACCGAACGGGGACGCAGTATTTT. It specifies CASKDRTGTQYF.

The gene calls are TRBV15 and TRBJ1-5; D perhaps matches TRBD1 (5 bases). There are 16 residues in the CDR3. Germline V gives CDR1 LNHNV, CDR2 YYDKDF (reference sequence). The V end lost 3 bases, the J end lost 0 bases, and 12 bases lay between the germline ends. The CDR3 loop reads CATSSSAGASNQPQHF. Written as DNA, the CDR3 is TGTGCCACCAGCAGTTCTGCTGGGGCTAGCAATCAGCCCCAGCATTTT.

The gene calls are TRBV10-2 and TRBJ2-1; 10 bases agree with TRBD1. This CDR3 spans 16 amino acids. Germline loops: CDR1 WSHSY, CDR2 SAAADI. J was trimmed by 1 base and V by 5 bases; bases with no gene match: 5. The CDR3 is CASSLRTGGSYNEQFF. CDR3 DNA sequence: TGCGCCAGCAGTCTACGGACAGGGGGTTCCTACAATGAGCAGTTCTTC.

This clonotype was detected only a few times. J is TRBJ1-6 and V is TRBV7-9; D is ambiguous. Per germline, CDR1 SEHNR and CDR2 FQNEAQ (reference sequence). This CDR3 comprises 14 residues. V lost 5 bases and J 7 bases, leaving 12 bases between the germline ends. The CDR3 nucleotides read TGTGCCAGCAGCCCGTGGCAGACAAATTCACCCCTCCACTTT. It codes for CASSPWQTNSPLHF.

The chain employs TRBV7-2 and TRBJ2-7, with 8 bases that match TRBD1. Germline trimming cut 5 bases from V and 4 bases from J; bases unmatched to any gene: 10. This CDR3 comprises 15 residues. CDR1 is SGHTA, CDR2 FQGNSA, per germline. The CDR3 loop is CASSITGGRIYEQYF. CDR3 sequence (DNA): TGTGCCAGCAGCATTACAGGGGGTCGAATTTACGAGCAGTACTTC.

V and J are TRBV5-1 and TRBJ2-7; D is possibly TRBD1 (5 bases). The V end lost 0 bases, the J end lost 7 bases, and 11 bases lay between the germline ends. The CDR3 has 13 residues. Germline values: CDR1 SGHRS, CDR2 YFSETQ. CDR3 in amino acids: CASSLAQGTEQYV. The DNA for the CDR3 is TGCGCCAGCAGCTTGGCCCAGGGAACTGAGCAGTACGTC.

This clonotype was seen more than once but under ten times. The chain has TRBV12-3 or TRBV12-4 and TRBJ1-2, with D hard to call. This CDR3 has 14 amino acids. V lost 7 bases, J lost 5 bases, and 17 bases lay in between. In nucleotides, the CDR3 is TGTGCCAGCACAAGGGATGTACAATGGTATGGCTACACCTTC. It codes for CASTRDVQWYGYTF.

This clonotype was seen many times. The chain recombines TRBV5-1 with TRBJ1-6, with unresolved D. V lost 3 bases and J lost 11, with 18 bases in between. The CDR3 spans 15 residues. Germline V CDR1 and CDR2: SGHRS, YFSETQ. The CDR3 sequence is CASSSEAGSLAPLHF. The CDR3 DNA reads TGCGCCAGCAGCTCCGAAGCGGGGAGTTTGGCACCCCTCCACTTT. The full variable domain, with the rest looked up from reference TRBV5-1 and TRBJ1-6, is KAGVTQTPRYLIKTRGQQVTLSCSPISGHRSVSWYQQTPGQGLQFLFEYFSETQRNKGNFPGRFSGRQFSNSRSEMNVSTLELGDSALYLCASSSEAGSLAPLHFGNGTRLTVT.

The gene calls are TRBV15 and TRBJ2-3; D is undetermined. The CDR3 runs 15 residues. Deletions cut 4 bases from V and 1 base from J, with 12 bases between. Germline V gene sequence: CDR1 LNHNV, CDR2 YYDKDF (reference sequence). The CDR3 here is CATSKRAARTDTQYF. The CDR3 DNA reads TGTGCCACCAGCAAAAGGGCAGCGCGCACAGATACGCAGTATTTT.

The V gene is TRBV10-3, the J gene TRBJ1-1, with 7 bases aligning to TRBD1. Germline values: CDR1 ENHRY, CDR2 SYGVKD. Germline trimming cut 6 bases from V and 7 bases from J; bases unmatched to any gene: 5. This CDR3 contains 12 residues. CDR3 DNA: TGTGCCATCAGGGGACAGCTATATGAAGCTTTCTTT. Amino acids: CAIRGQLYEAFF.

This clonotype was seen a few times. The rearrangement uses TRBV5-6 and TRBJ2-4, with 10 bases identical to TRBD2. Germline V gene sequence: CDR1 SGHDT, CDR2 YYEEEE. The CDR3 sequence is 18 residues long. V was pared by 4 bases and J by 1 base, with 11 bases of the junction left unmatched. The DNA of the CDR3 is TGTGCCAGCAGCCCCCGGCTAGCGGGGGCCACGGCCAAAAACATTCAGTACTTC. Translating gives CASSPRLAGATAKNIQYF.

In its sample, this clonotype was seen many times. The rearrangement uses TRBV9 and TRBJ2-7; D might be TRBD1 (6 bases). Trimming stripped 0 bases from V and 1 base from J, with 14 bases between. This CDR3 comprises 16 residues. Germline CDR1 reads SGDLS; CDR2 reads YYNGEE. CDR3 region: CASSVEDRAPSYEQYF. CDR3 bases: TGTGCCAGCAGCGTAGAGGACAGAGCCCCTTCCTACGAGCAGTACTTC.